This is a list of T cell receptor beta chains from one sample in a study of CD8+ T cells in alopecia areata. The repertoire was sequenced with immunoSEQ multiplex PCR; TCRdb's copy has only in-frame clones and lacks some. The sample records about 64,000 clones, around 45% being singletons. The starting material was CD8+ T cells sorted from blood, obtained around week 37, from a patient treated with tofacitinib. All receptors come from a human donor with alopecia areata. Both conserved end residues are part of each CDR3. A D gene is named only where the DNA matches it firmly. Rows give clone size only sometimes, using once, few, many, or a class for an expanded clone.

V gene	clone size	J gene	D gene	CDR3 protein	CDR3 DNA
TRBV4-1	once	TRBJ2-6	.	CASSAGYGANVLTF	TGCGCCAGCTCTGCGGGGTACGGGGCCAACGTCCTGACTTTC
TRBV6-6	once	TRBJ1-2	.	CASLTSYGYTF	TGTGCCAGCCTAACAAGTTATGGCTACACCTTC
TRBV29-1	.	TRBJ2-3	.	CSVEGQTSTDTQYF	TGCAGCGTCGAAGGACAGACGAGCACAGATACGCAGTATTTT
TRBV7-2	few	TRBJ2-3	.	CASSLNNLAAFTDTQYF	TGTGCCAGCAGCTTGAATAACCTAGCAGCCTTCACAGATACGCAGTATTTT
TRBV4-3	few	TRBJ2-5	TRBD2	CASSPGTSGSGYQETQYF	TGCGCCAGCAGCCCCGGGACTAGCGGGAGCGGGTACCAAGAGACCCAGTACTTC
TRBV27	few	TRBJ2-3	.	CASSLVATTDTQYF	TGTGCCAGCAGTTTGGTAGCGACCACAGATACGCAGTATTTT
TRBV6-5	.	TRBJ1-2	.	CASSPGHARGYTF	TGTGCCAGCAGTCCCGGACACGCCAGGGGCTACACCTTC
TRBV29-1	few	TRBJ2-1	.	CSAGFPREPPGPYNEQFF	TGCAGCGCCGGGTTCCCCCGGGAGCCGCCGGGGCCCTACAATGAGCAGTTCTTC
TRBV9	few	TRBJ2-2	.	CASSVGAVGELFF	TGTGCCAGCAGCGTAGGAGCGGTCGGGGAGCTGTTTTTT
TRBV7-2	.	TRBJ2-7	.	CASSPDEGHYEQYF	TGTGCCAGCAGCCCCGACGAGGGGCACTACGAGCAGTACTTC
TRBV29-1	.	TRBJ2-4	TRBD1	CSVEGPDRANIQYF	TGCAGCGTTGAAGGACCGGACAGGGCAAACATTCAGTACTTC
TRBV15	few	TRBJ2-7	TRBD1	CATRLGTGTYEQYF	TGTGCCACCCGGCTCGGGACAGGGACCTACGAGCAGTACTTC
TRBV4-1	.	TRBJ2-1	.	CASSQVHTSSYNEQFF	TGCGCCAGCAGCCAAGTTCACACAAGCTCCTACAATGAGCAGTTCTTC
TRBV5-4	.	TRBJ1-1	.	CASSLGESEAFF	TGTGCCAGCAGCTTAGGAGAGAGCGAAGCTTTCTTT
TRBV29-1	.	TRBJ2-7	.	CSAGGRVRYEQYF	TGCAGCGCTGGAGGGAGAGTGAGATACGAGCAGTACTTC
TRBV6-6	.	TRBJ1-4	.	CASTQDPGRENEKLFF	TGTGCCAGCACCCAAGATCCGGGAAGAGAGAATGAAAAACTGTTTTTT
TRBV27	.	TRBJ2-5	.	CASKTGYLETQYF	TGTGCCAGCAAAACAGGGTATCTAGAGACCCAGTACTTC
TRBV29-1	few	TRBJ2-7	.	CSATGRGSSYEQYF	TGCAGCGCCACAGGGCGGGGAAGCTCCTACGAGCAGTACTTC
TRBV19	.	TRBJ2-7	.	CASSTGRSSYEQYF	TGTGCCAGTAGTACCGGTCGAAGCTCCTACGAGCAGTACTTC
TRBV4-1	once	TRBJ2-7	.	CASSQDLESYEQYF	TGCGCCAGCAGCCAAGACCTGGAGTCCTACGAGCAGTACTTC
TRBV7-8	.	TRBJ2-7	.	CASSFQDGTYEQYF	TGTGCCAGCAGCTTCCAAGATGGGACCTACGAGCAGTACTTC
TRBV4-1	.	TRBJ2-1	.	CASSHSRGASNEQFF	TGCGCCAGCAGCCATAGCCGCGGGGCGAGCAATGAGCAGTTCTTC
TRBV27	.	TRBJ2-7	.	CASTSDSYEQYF	TGTGCCAGCACCAGCGACAGCTACGAGCAGTACTTC
TRBV4-1	.	TRBJ2-2	.	CASSQVGDTGELFF	TGCGCCAGCAGCCAAGTGGGGGACACCGGGGAGCTGTTTTTT
TRBV23-1	.	TRBJ1-5	.	CASSPGPWPQHF	TGCGCCAGCAGCCCCGGACCATGGCCCCAGCATTTT
TRBV11-2	.	TRBJ2-1	.	CASSLDLFSPGNEQFF	TGTGCCAGCAGCTTAGATCTCTTTAGCCCGGGGAATGAGCAGTTCTTC
TRBV4-2	.	TRBJ2-5	.	CASSRKRSQEIVGETQYF	TGTGCCAGCAGCCGGAAGCGCAGCCAAGAAATAGTGGGAGAGACCCAGTACTTC
TRBV7-6	.	TRBJ2-5	TRBD2	CASSPSSSGSSRGPKETQYF	TGTGCCAGCAGCCCCTCCTCTAGCGGGAGTTCTCGGGGTCCCAAAGAGACCCAGTACTTC
TRBV4-2	few	TRBJ2-7	TRBD2	CASSQESSGIGEQYF	TGTGCCAGCAGCCAAGAGTCTAGCGGGATAGGCGAGCAGTACTTC
TRBV7-2	.	TRBJ2-5	TRBD1	CASSLLWDRQETQYF	TGTGCCAGCAGCTTATTGTGGGACAGACAAGAGACCCAGTACTTC
TRBV6-5	.	TRBJ1-1	.	CASSQMNTEAFF	TGTGCCAGCAGTCAAATGAACACTGAAGCTTTCTTT
TRBV5-1	.	TRBJ1-1	.	CASSWDGMNTEAFF	TGCGCCAGCAGCTGGGACGGAATGAACACTGAAGCTTTCTTT
TRBV29-1	.	TRBJ2-7	.	CSVVDPGRGAPPYEQYF	TGCAGCGTTGTGGATCCGGGTCGGGGGGCTCCCCCCTACGAGCAGTACTTC
TRBV9	.	TRBJ1-2	.	CASSSGGGGYGYTF	TGTGCCAGCAGCTCCGGGGGAGGGGGCTATGGCTACACCTTC
TRBV2	.	TRBJ1-2	TRBD1	CASLLGTGAPYGYTF	TGTGCCAGCCTTCTAGGGACAGGGGCACCTTATGGCTACACCTTC